This TCR beta chain comes out of a study of CD8 T cells in Susac syndrome. General study results and limits: It was acknowledged in the study that the number of individuals who were included in its TCR sequencing and HLA analysis was relatively small.

TEMRA cells were enriched by FACS, and CD4+ and CD8+ T cells were negatively isolated. As concerns this clonotype: The antigen is not known.

RNA amounts of roughly 0.45 to 1 ug underwent reverse transcription with random hexamers. Using its own MiXCR run on the immunoSEQ multiplex PCR reads, TCRdb lists one record per CDR3 protein. Of 100,000 or so distinct CDR3 sequences listed, 80% to 95% are singletons. This sequence was found in a human donor in good health. Sample: CD8+ T cells from PBMCs.

Written as DNA, the CDR3 is TGCGCCAGCAGCTGGACAGACCTCTACACTGAAGCTTTCTTT. This translates into CASSWTDLYTEAFF. The chain is built from TRBV5-1 and TRBJ1-1; the D gene is possibly TRBD1 (6 bases). The germline V gene encodes CDR1 SGHRS and CDR2 YFSETQ. Between the trimmed V and J ends, which lost 3 bases and 3 bases, there was a span of 12 bases. The CDR3 runs to 14 residues.